Each of the 18 T cell receptor beta chains below was sequenced from the same sample in a study of glioma-infiltrating T cells. TCR alpha and beta CDR3 regions were amplified from RNA using iRepertoire nested multiplex PCR. MiXCR, applied by TCRdb to the multiplex PCR reads, yields one record per CDR3 protein. Here the sample spans approximately 100,000 distinct CDR3 sequences, around 28% being singletons. The sequencing input was glioma tissue, nonneoplastic brain tissue, or PBMCs (not recorded which). The receptors come from a human donor with low-grade glioma or glioblastoma, undergoing nonglioma brain surgery, or in good health (not recorded which).

J is TRBJ1-4 and V is TRBV29-1; D unresolved. The CDR3 is made up of 12 amino acids. From germline, CDR1 is SQVTM and CDR2 ANQGSEA. Trimming took 3 bases from V and 4 from J, leaving 6 bases between them. The CDR3 here is CSVDGVNEKLFF. As DNA, the CDR3 is TGCAGCGTTGATGGGGTTAATGAAAAACTGTTTTTT.

This clonotype has ten or more counts. The CDR3 DNA follows: TGTGCCAGCCCAAACGGCTCTCTTGCACCTTCCACAGATACGCAGTATTTT. Its translation is CASPNGSLAPSTDTQYF. This chain joins TRBV6-1 and TRBJ2-3; D is uncertain. The CDR3 is 17 amino acids. Trimming took off 8 bases at V and 2 bases at J, with 23 bases between the two ends. Germline V gene lookup returns CDR1 MNHNS and CDR2 SASEGT.

This clonotype was detected ten times or more. In nucleotides, the CDR3 is TGTGCCACCAGTGTCGGACAAAATCAGCCCCAGCATTTT. The encoded protein is CATSVGQNQPQHF. The chain uses TRBV24-1 and TRBJ1-5; tentatively, D is TRBD1 (5 bases). Per germline, CDR1 KGHDR and CDR2 SFDVKD. This CDR3 contains 13 residues. With 5 bases removed from V and 4 bases from J, the gap between germline ends came to 8 bases.

Of note for this clonotype: A much larger clone differs by one base, so this may be a read error. A read error is likely, as this CDR3 ends without the conserved phenylalanine or tryptophan. The gene calls are TRBV24-1 and TRBJ2-3; the D is unclear. V was clipped by 2 bases and J by 2 bases, with 7 bases between them. The CDR3 runs 14 residues. The germline CDR1 and CDR2 sequences are KGHDR and SFDVKD. The CDR3 reads CATSDSYPTDTQYL. CDR3 nucleotide sequence: TGTGCCACCAGTGATTCATATCCCACAGATACGCAGTATCTT.

V gene TRBV7-2 combines with J gene TRBJ2-4; D is undetermined. CDR1 is SGHTA, CDR2 FQGNSA, per germline. The germline V and J ends were trimmed by 6 bases and 1 base, with 10 bases remaining between them. There are 14 residues in the CDR3. The CDR3 coding sequence is TGTGCCAGCAGGTCCGTAAATGCCAAAAACATTCAGTACTTC. The encoded protein is CASRSVNAKNIQYF.

This clonotype was detected many times. This chain links TRBV12-3 or TRBV12-4 with TRBJ2-5; D uncertain. With 2 bases removed from V and 2 bases from J, the gap between germline ends came to 6 bases. This CDR3 is 13 amino acids long. The CDR3 here is CASSLRDQETQYF. DNA of the CDR3: TGTGCCAGCAGTTTAAGGGATCAAGAGACCCAGTACTTC.

This clonotype was picked up many times. CDR3 region: CASSQDQAGQGGYTF. The CDR3 region has the DNA TGTGCCAGCAGCCAAGACCAAGCAGGTCAGGGAGGCTACACCTTC. This chain links TRBV4-2 with TRBJ1-2; a weak D match, TRBD1 (5 bases). This CDR3 has 15 amino acids. With 0 bases removed from V and 8 bases from J, the gap between germline ends came to 16 bases. Germline V gives CDR1 LGHNA, CDR2 YNFKEQ.

In this sample, this clonotype turned up many times. The J gene is TRBJ2-3, the V gene TRBV7-2; D is unclear. Trimming took off 1 base at V and 6 bases at J, with 11 bases between the two ends. This CDR3 spans 14 amino acids. The germline V gene has CDR1 SGHTA and CDR2 FQGNSA. The CDR3 DNA reads TGTGCCAGCAGCTTAGGATCTAGGCTTGATACGCAGTATTTT. It is translated as CASSLGSRLDTQYF.

V gene TRBV14 combines with J gene TRBJ2-5, with D uncertain. The V end was cut by 2 bases, the J end by 0 bases, with 10 bases between. CDR1 and CDR2 from the germline V gene are SGHDN and FVKESK. The CDR3 is 15 residues long. The CDR3: CASSQKSSYQETQYF. CDR3 DNA sequence: TGTGCCAGCAGCCAAAAGTCATCGTACCAAGAGACCCAGTACTTC.

This clonotype has a handful of counts. This chain links TRBV29-1 with TRBJ1-6, with 10 positions matching TRBD1. This CDR3 contains 13 residues. The germline V gene has CDR1 SQVTM and CDR2 ANQGSEA. The V and J ends lost 6 bases and 6 bases, in that order; junction bases with no gene match: 2. CDR3 loop: CSVGQGRNSPLHF. In nucleotides, the CDR3 is TGCAGCGTGGGACAGGGGCGTAATTCACCCCTCCACTTT.

In the case of this clonotype: No conserved phenylalanine or tryptophan ends this CDR3, so it is likely a read error. The chain is built from TRBV20-1 and TRBJ2-2, with D possibly matching TRBD1 (6 bases). Germline V lookup: CDR1 DFQATT, CDR2 SNEGSKA (reference sequence). The CDR3 loop spans 13 amino acids. Trimming removed 6 bases from V and 7 bases from J, with 15 bases in between. CDR3 in DNA: TGCAGTGCCCCAGGGGAAGGGGTCGGGGAGCTGTTTCTT. Amino acid sequence: CSAPGEGVGELFL.

CDR3 amino acids: CASSPRSSGYNEQFF. CDR3 nucleotide sequence: TGTGCCAGCTCACCAAGGTCTAGCGGGTACAATGAGCAGTTCTTC. The J gene is TRBJ2-1, the V gene TRBV18; TRBD2 matches at 8 bases. Trimming removed 2 bases from V and 4 bases from J; junction bases left unmatched: 4. The CDR3 loop spans 15 amino acids. The germline V gene encodes CDR1 KGHSH and CDR2 LQKENI.

Concerning this clonotype itself: Being one base from a much bigger clone, this may be a read error. The chain recombines TRBV2 with TRBJ1-3; TRBD1 might be the D (5 bases). Trimming took off 5 bases at V and 5 bases at J, with 13 bases between the two ends. The CDR3 covers 14 residues. Per germline, CDR1 SNHLY and CDR2 FYNNEI. CDR3 residues: CASSFQGNRNTIYF. The CDR3 bases are TGTGCCAGCAGTTTCCAGGGAAATAGAAACACCATATATTTT.

This clonotype was observed at least ten times. This sequence joins TRBV7-9 and TRBJ1-5; 7 bases are a match to TRBD1. Trimming at V came to 7 bases and at J to 3 bases, leaving 6 bases not matched to a gene. The CDR3 spans 14 residues. CDR1 is SEHNR and CDR2 is FQNEAQ in the germline V gene (reference sequence). The CDR3 nucleotides are TGTGCCAGCACCCGAGGGACAGCCAATCAGCCCCAGCATTTT. Amino acids: CASTRGTANQPQHF.

The chain carries TRBV6-5 and TRBJ1-2, with TRBD1 identical over 7 bases. Germline assignment: CDR1 MNHEY and CDR2 SVGAGI. This CDR3 spans 14 amino acids. With 4 bases clipped from V and 4 bases from J, the junction kept 6 bases outside the gene matches. In nucleotides, the CDR3 is TGTGCCAGCAGTTTCCAGGGGGACGGCTATGGCTACACCTTC. Its protein is CASSFQGDGYGYTF.

This clonotype was counted ten times or more. This CDR3 reads CASSDEPQEQYF. CDR3 in DNA: TGTGCCAGCAGTGACGAACCACAAGAGCAGTACTTC. The chain carries TRBV25-1 and TRBJ2-7; D is undetermined. CDR1 and CDR2 (germline): MGHDK, SYGVNS. V shed 3 bases and J shed 7 bases, with 10 bases lying between them. This CDR3 is built from 12 residues.

The chain combines TRBV5-4 with TRBJ2-2; D not certain. Trimming took 2 bases from V and 7 from J, leaving 6 bases between them. This CDR3 has 12 amino acids. CDR1 is SGHNT, CDR2 YYREEE, per germline (reference sequence). The CDR3 region is CASSLSIGELFF. The CDR3 DNA follows: TGTGCCAGCAGCTTAAGTATCGGGGAGCTGTTTTTT. Combining the CDR3 with reference TRBV5-4 and TRBJ2-2 gives the whole variable domain ETGVTQSPTHLIKTRGQQVTLRCSSQSGHNTVSWYQQALGQGPQFIFQYYREEENGRGNFPPRFSGLQFPNYSSELNVNALELDDSALYLCASSLSIGELFFGEGSRLTVL.

This clonotype was counted between two and nine times. This sequence joins TRBV5-1 and TRBJ2-3, with a tentative D call TRBD2 (5 bases). The V gene's germline CDR1 is SGHRS and CDR2 YFSETQ. This CDR3 comprises 14 residues. V was pared by 4 bases and J by 6 bases, with 15 bases between. The CDR3 protein is CASSRGPITDTQYF. In nucleotides, the CDR3 is TGCGCCAGCAGCCGAGGGCCGATTACGGATACGCAGTATTTT.